The T cell receptor (beta chain) described here comes from a study of T cells expressing NK-cell markers. Study-level findings and limits: A few of the donors also had these clonotypes leading their CD3+CD56-NKG2C+ fraction. Clones of NKG2C+ T cells that had expanded were of unclear HCMV specificity.

The CDR3 runs 14 residues. CDR1 is PRHDT and CDR2 is FYEKMQ in the germline V gene (reference sequence). Worth noting for this clonotype: Its target is unknown.

TCRdb reprocessed the 5' RACE reads and reports one entry per CDR3 protein, with no DNA. This sample's table has 300,000 to 450,000 distinct CDR3 sequences. The origin of this receptor is a man aged 18 to 69 in good health. The chain recombines TRBV13 with TRBJ1-4; TCRdb reports TRBD1, a call that lacks DNA to check it against. The sequencing sample was made of blood T cells: a sorted CD56 or NKG2C T cell subset, CD4+ or CD8+ T cells, or bulk PBMC T cells (not recorded which). The CDR3 reads CASSPGTGGKKLFF.